This T cell receptor beta chain was sequenced during a study of cytomegalovirus exposure and HLA in healthy donors. General observations from the study: Sequencing likely caused a cluster of highly shared sequence variants. Solely CMV serostatus was available to characterize immune exposure.

V gave up 10 bases and J gave up 6 bases, with 21 bases separating them. The CDR3 runs to 14 residues. Germline assignment: CDR1 LNHNV and CDR2 YYDKDF (reference sequence). Nominally healthy donors provided the samples, though records likely missed some immune exposures. It was with 60 Vbeta and 13 Jbeta primers that the PCR ran. Produced via immunoSEQ multiplex PCR; TCRdb's table is partial and in-frame only. This table holds approximately 180,000 clones, about 80% found once. A remark on this clone: Its antigen is not known.

The sample consisted of PBMCs. This receptor was identified in a man aged 35 to 55 in good health and CMV-seropositive. V is TRBV15 and J is TRBJ1-2; TRBD1 is a possible D gene (6 bases). The CDR3 reads CAISSTGNPHGYTF. CDR3 DNA: TGTGCCATTTCATCGACAGGAAACCCCCATGGCTACACCTTC.